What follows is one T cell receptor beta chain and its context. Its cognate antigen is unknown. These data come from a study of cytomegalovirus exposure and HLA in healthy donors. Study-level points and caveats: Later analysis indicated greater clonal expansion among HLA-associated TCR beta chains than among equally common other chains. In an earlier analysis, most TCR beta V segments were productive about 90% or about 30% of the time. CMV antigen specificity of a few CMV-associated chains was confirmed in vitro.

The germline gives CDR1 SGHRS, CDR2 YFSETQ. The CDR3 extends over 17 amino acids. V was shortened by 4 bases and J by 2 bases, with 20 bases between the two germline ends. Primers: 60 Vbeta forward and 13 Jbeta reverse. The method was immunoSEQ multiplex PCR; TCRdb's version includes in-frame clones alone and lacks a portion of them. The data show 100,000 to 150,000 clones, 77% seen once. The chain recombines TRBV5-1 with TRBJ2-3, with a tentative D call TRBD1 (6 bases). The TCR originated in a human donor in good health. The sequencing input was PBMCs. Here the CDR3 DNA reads TGCGCCAGCAGCCTAGATGCTCCGGGACACATCACAGATACGCAGTATTTT. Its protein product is CASSLDAPGHITDTQYF. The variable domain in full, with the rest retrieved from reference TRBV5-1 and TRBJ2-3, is KAGVTQTPRYLIKTRGQQVTLSCSPISGHRSVSWYQQTPGQGLQFLFEYFSETQRNKGNFPGRFSGRQFSNSRSEMNVSTLELGDSALYLCASSLDAPGHITDTQYFGPGTRLTVL.